Listed below are T cell receptor beta chains from one sample, sequenced in a study of tumor-infiltrating lymphocytes in primary liver carcinoma. Each CDR3 protein gets one entry after TCRdb re-called the multiplex PCR reads with MiXCR. This sample yields tens of thousands of distinct CDR3 sequences, of which around 77% are seen a single time; approximately 25% belongs to the top ten. Sequenced sample: liver tumor tissue from sampling region 5. Receptors originate from a man aged 40-50 years with primary liver carcinoma and hepatitis B virus infection. Each CDR3 is given with its conserved first and last residue. The listing skips clone size in some rows; elsewhere it reads once, few, many or a size class.

>TRBJ2-2|.|TRBV5-4
CANSLGTYTGELFF
>TRBJ2-3|.|TRBV6-5
CASSSPPLSGGTDTQYF
>TRBJ2-1|.|TRBV21-1
CASSSGGATDNEQLF
>TRBJ1-4|.|TRBV14
CASSQEFFFGGEKLFF
>TRBJ1-2|few|TRBV28
CASLWGGGSGVDGYTF
>TRBJ2-3|many|TRBV7-9
CASSPNRGDTQYF
>TRBJ2-1|.|TRBV7-8
CASSPRTGDYNEKFF
>TRBJ1-2|.|TRBV6-2/TRBV6-3
CVSSLAAGLGYGYTF
>TRBJ2-7|.|TRBV5-6
CASSFGLARVTSSYELYF
>TRBJ1-1|.|TRBV5-4
CASGYGQGLGTEAFF
>TRBJ1-6|.|TRBV30
CARSLLPGPLGQLNSPLHF
>TRBJ2-1|.|TRBV11-1
CACSPWRLAGVGEQFF
>TRBJ2-7|.|TRBV11-2
CASSLRWTWEDEQYF
>TRBJ2-7|few|TRBV20-1
CSARPWGEQYF
>TRBJ1-1|.|TRBV28
CASSFRRNTEALF
>TRBJ2-7|.|TRBV5-6
CASSPLMVYEQYF
>TRBJ1-1|.|TRBV29-1
CSGGQEGYQNTDAFF
>TRBJ2-3|many|TRBV2
CASSEDSGTSGRESTDTQYF
>TRBJ1-1|many|TRBV11-2
CASSLGENTEAFF
>TRBJ2-7|.|TRBV11-2
CANSLMEGRTSGLNSYEQYF
>TRBJ1-1|.|TRBV7-9
CASSLAGGSTEAFF
>TRBJ2-3|many|TRBV28
CASSFLAGYTDTQYF
>TRBJ1-2|many|TRBV28
CASSLRGGYGYTF
>TRBJ2-3|few|TRBV5-1
CASSLVGPEDTQYF
>TRBJ2-1|once|TRBV30
CVCSEGSSGVNEQFF
>TRBJ2-1|.|TRBV4-1
CAGNQDRTPSYNEQFF
>TRBJ1-1|once|TRBV7-9
CVSSYGQENTEAFF
>TRBJ2-4|many|TRBV7-2
CASSSAGKNIQYF
>TRBJ2-3|once|TRBV11-2
CASSSVIGRASDTQYF
>TRBJ2-7|.|TRBV7-9
CASNSGQGDNEQYF
>TRBJ1-5|once|TRBV2
CASRESYNNQPQHF
>TRBJ1-5|.|TRBV6-6
CACQRTDFSNQPQHF